The 8 T cell receptor beta chains reported below all come from one sample, sequenced in a study of T-cell reconstitution after alpha-beta-depleted transplantation in children (dated by TCRdb to the mid-2010s). The treatment or condition label, read with the paper, signifies: allogeneic hematopoietic cell transplantation with graft depleted of TCRalphabeta T cells and CD19 B cells. The library came from PCR. Instrument on record: Illumina HiSeq 2500. Molecular barcoding was employed in the preparation of TCR libraries, with unique molecular identifiers being used to normalize TCRbeta repertoire quantification. TCRdb reran the public reads through fastp at Q25 and MiXCR, keeping productive beta chains. Every CDR3 protein is listed once, alongside the most common genes and DNA of its rows. The sample data list around 580,000 distinct CDR3 sequences, and approximately 30% of these were observed just once. Clones ranked in the top ten supply around a third of the sample.

This sample comprised PBMCs, obtained before TCRalphabeta/CD19-depleted stem cell transplant. The source is a boy younger than two with Wiskott-Aldrich syndrome, due to receive a stem cell transplant.

Many counts were recorded for this clonotype. CDR3 DNA: TGTGCCAGCAGGAGCCGGGACAGCGCGAACACCGGGGAGCTGTTTTTT. Its translation is CASRSRDSANTGELFF. The chain recombines TRBV6-5 with TRBJ2-2; 7 nucleotides line up with TRBD1. The germline gives CDR1 MNHEY, CDR2 SVGAGI. V dropped 6 bases and J dropped 0; count of bases not matched to a gene: 7. The CDR3 contains 16 residues.

The rearrangement uses TRBV20-1 and TRBJ2-4; D is perhaps TRBD2 (5 bases). Trimming removed 3 bases from V and 1 base from J, with 10 bases in between. Germline assignment: CDR1 DFQATT and CDR2 SNEGSKA (reference sequence). CDR3 length equals 14 residues. Here the CDR3 DNA reads TGCAGTGCTAGTTCGGGGAGTGCCAAAAACATTCAGTACTTC. Amino acid sequence: CSASSGSAKNIQYF.

This clonotype has only a few counts. The CDR3 DNA reads as TGTGCCATCAGTGACGGGACTAATGAGCAGTTCTTC. This translates into CAISDGTNEQFF. The chain joins TRBV10-3 to TRBJ2-1, with D possibly TRBD2 on 6 matching bases. The CDR3 has 12 amino acids. Per germline, CDR1 ENHRY and CDR2 SYGVKD. V lost 3 bases and J lost 7, with 7 bases in between.

The chain recombines TRBV28 with TRBJ2-3; 10 positions agree with TRBD2. The germline V gene has CDR1 MDHEN and CDR2 SYDVKM. V dropped 6 bases and J dropped 1; count of bases not matched to a gene: 4. The CDR3 length is 15 residues. The CDR3 nucleotides are TGTGCCAGCAGGGGCGGGACTAGCGGCACAGATACGCAGTATTTT. Encoded protein: CASRGGTSGTDTQYF.

This clonotype showed up just a few times. The rearrangement links TRBV4-1 to TRBJ1-4; D might be TRBD1 (6 bases). V was shortened by 0 bases and J by 9 bases, with 20 bases between the two germline ends. Germline V gives CDR1 MGHRA, CDR2 YSYEKL. CDR3 size: 17 residues. The CDR3 DNA follows: TGCGCCAGCAGCCAAGAAGGGGACACACCCGGGACTCAAAAACTGTTTTTT. Translation: CASSQEGDTPGTQKLFF.

This clonotype was seen a handful of times. This chain joins TRBV28 and TRBJ2-7; either TRBD1 or TRBD2 may fit D (5 bases each). The V and J ends lost 7 bases and 0 bases respectively, with 19 bases between them. The CDR3 spans 16 residues. The germline CDR1 and CDR2 sequences are MDHEN and SYDVKM. The CDR3 nucleotides read TGTGCCAGCACTAAATACCGGGGCGCTTCCTCCTACGAGCAGTACTTC. This gives the protein CASTKYRGASSYEQYF.

This sequence joins TRBV27 and TRBJ1-5; TRBD1 matches 9 bases. Germline V gives CDR1 MNHEY, CDR2 SMNVEV (reference sequence). This CDR3 contains 17 residues. V gave up 4 bases and J gave up 2 bases; unmatched junction bases: 9. CDR3 nucleotides: TGTGCCAGCAGTTCCCAGACAGGGGGGGACGGCAATCAGCCCCAGCATTTT. Its protein is CASSSQTGGDGNQPQHF.

This chain joins TRBV4-2 and TRBJ1-1; D is unresolved. The ends were cut back, 0 bases at V and 4 bases at J, with 9 bases in the middle. Germline V gives CDR1 LGHNA, CDR2 YNFKEQ. The CDR3 covers 14 residues. CDR3: CASSQELSVTEAFF. For the CDR3, the DNA is TGTGCCAGCAGCCAAGAGTTGAGTGTCACTGAAGCTTTCTTT.